The entry below describes one TCR beta chain. The data were obtained in a study of blood T cell repertoires in COVID-19. Study context: Spain, Italy and the United States supplied samples that represented acute and convalescent COVID-19. Nucleic acid was either cDNA or gDNA, and it came from T cells, B-cell-depleted T cells, or PBMCs.

How the authors handled the data: Estimation of nucleated cell counts was performed using reference gene primer amplification. The method was immunoSEQ multiplex PCR; TCRdb's version includes in-frame clones alone and lacks a portion of them. The V and J calls and clone size come from that table; D and trimming were worked out from the DNA. The sample consists of 95,000 or so clones, 75% to 90% of them appearing once. V was clipped by 6 bases and J by 5 bases; unmatched bases: 12. Germline-derived CDR1 and CDR2 are PRHDT and FYEKMQ (reference sequence). This CDR3 is 15 amino acids long. This TCR came from a man older than 75 with active or convalescent COVID-19. The rearrangement links TRBV13 to TRBJ2-7; 8 nucleotides align to TRBD1. The material sequenced was peripheral blood. The CDR3 spells CASSSSRTGPHEQYF. In nucleotides, the CDR3 is TGTGCCAGCAGTTCTTCCAGGACAGGGCCCCACGAGCAGTACTTC. Full variable domain (outside the CDR3, taken from reference TRBV13 and TRBJ2-7): AAGVIQSPRHLIKEKRETATLKCYPIPRHDTVYWYQQGPGQDPQFLISFYEKMQSDKGSIPDRFSAQQFSDYHSELNMSSLELGDSALYFCASSSSRTGPHEQYFGPGTRLTVT.